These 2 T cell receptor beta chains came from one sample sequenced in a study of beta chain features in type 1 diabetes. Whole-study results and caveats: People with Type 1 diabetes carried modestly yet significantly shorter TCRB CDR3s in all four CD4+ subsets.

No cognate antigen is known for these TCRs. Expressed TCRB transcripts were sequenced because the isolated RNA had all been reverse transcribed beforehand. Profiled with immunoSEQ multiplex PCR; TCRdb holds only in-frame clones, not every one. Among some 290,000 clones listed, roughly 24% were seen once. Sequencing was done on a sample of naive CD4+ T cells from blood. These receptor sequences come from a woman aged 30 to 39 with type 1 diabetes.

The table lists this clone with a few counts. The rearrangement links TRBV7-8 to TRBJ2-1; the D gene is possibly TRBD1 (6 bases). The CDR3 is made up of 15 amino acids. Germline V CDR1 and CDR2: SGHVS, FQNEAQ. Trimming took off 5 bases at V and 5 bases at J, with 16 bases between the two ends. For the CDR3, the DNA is TGTGCCAGCAGCAGTACGCCAGGGGCCCACAATGAGCAGTTCTTC. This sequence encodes CASSSTPGAHNEQFF.

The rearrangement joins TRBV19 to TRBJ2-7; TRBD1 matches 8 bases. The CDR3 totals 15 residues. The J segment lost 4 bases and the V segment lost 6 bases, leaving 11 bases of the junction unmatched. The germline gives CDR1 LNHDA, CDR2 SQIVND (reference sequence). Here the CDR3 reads CASSIQGQGSYEQYF. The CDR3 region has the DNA TGTGCCAGTAGCATACAAGGACAGGGCTCGTACGAGCAGTACTTC.